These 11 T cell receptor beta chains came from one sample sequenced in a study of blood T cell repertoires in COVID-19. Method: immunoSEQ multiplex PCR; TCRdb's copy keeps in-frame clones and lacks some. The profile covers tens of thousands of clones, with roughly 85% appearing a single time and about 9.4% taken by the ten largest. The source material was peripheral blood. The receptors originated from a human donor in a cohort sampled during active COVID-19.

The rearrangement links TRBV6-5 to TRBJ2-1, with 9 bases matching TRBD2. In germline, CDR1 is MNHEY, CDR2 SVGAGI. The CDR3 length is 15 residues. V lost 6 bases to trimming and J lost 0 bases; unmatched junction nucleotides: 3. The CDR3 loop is CASSNSGSSYNEQFF. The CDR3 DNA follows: TGTGCCAGCAGCAATAGCGGGAGCTCCTACAATGAGCAGTTCTTC.

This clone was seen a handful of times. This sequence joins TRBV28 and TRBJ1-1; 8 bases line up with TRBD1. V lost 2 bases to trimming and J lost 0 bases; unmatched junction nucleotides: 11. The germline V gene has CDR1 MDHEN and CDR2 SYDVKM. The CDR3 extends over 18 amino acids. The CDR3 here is CASSLRTGGTGMNTEAFF. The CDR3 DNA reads TGTGCCAGCAGTTTAAGAACAGGGGGAACCGGAATGAACACTGAAGCTTTCTTT.

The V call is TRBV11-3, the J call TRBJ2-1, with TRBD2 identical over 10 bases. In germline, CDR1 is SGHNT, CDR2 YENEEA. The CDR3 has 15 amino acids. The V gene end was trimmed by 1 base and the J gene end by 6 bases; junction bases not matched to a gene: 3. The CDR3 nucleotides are TGTGCCAGCAGCTTAGGGGTAGCGGGGGGCAATGAGCAGTTCTTC. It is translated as CASSLGVAGGNEQFF.

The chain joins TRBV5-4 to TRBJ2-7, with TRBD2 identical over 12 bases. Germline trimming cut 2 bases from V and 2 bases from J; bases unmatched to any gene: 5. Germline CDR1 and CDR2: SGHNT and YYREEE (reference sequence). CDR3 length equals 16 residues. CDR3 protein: CASSLGTSGSTYEQYF. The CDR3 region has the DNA TGTGCCAGCAGCTTAGGGACTAGCGGGTCGACCTACGAGCAGTACTTC.

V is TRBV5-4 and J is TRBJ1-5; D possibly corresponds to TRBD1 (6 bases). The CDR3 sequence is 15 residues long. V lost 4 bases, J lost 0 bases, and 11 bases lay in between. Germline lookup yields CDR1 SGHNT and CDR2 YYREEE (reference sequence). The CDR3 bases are TGTGCCAGCAGCGTGACAGGAGTTAGCAATCAGCCCCAGCATTTT. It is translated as CASSVTGVSNQPQHF. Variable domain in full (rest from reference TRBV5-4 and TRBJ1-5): ETGVTQSPTHLIKTRGQQVTLRCSSQSGHNTVSWYQQALGQGPQFIFQYYREEENGRGNFPPRFSGLQFPNYSSELNVNALELDDSALYLCASSVTGVSNQPQHFGDGTRLSIL.

The CDR3, as DNA: TGCGCCAGCAGGCAACAGGGAGAGCACACTGAAGCTTTCTTT. It translates to CASRQQGEHTEAFF. V is TRBV5-1 and J is TRBJ1-1, with TRBD1 as a possible D gene (6 bases). This CDR3 contains 14 residues. Trimming left V 5 bases short and J 3 bases short, with 14 bases between. Looked up from germline, CDR1 is SGHRS and CDR2 is YFSETQ.

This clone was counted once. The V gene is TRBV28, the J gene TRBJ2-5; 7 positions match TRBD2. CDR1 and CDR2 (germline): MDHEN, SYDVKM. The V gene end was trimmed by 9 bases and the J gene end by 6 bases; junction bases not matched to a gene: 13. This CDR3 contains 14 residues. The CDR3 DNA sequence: TGTGCCAGTACTTACGCGGGAGAGCAAAAGACCCAGTACTTC. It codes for CASTYAGEQKTQYF.

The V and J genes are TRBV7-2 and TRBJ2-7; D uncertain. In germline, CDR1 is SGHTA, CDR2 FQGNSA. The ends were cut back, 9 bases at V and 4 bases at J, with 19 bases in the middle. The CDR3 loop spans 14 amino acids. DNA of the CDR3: TGTGCCAGACATGTTGATCCATTCTGTTACGAGCAGTACTTC. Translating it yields CARHVDPFCYEQYF.

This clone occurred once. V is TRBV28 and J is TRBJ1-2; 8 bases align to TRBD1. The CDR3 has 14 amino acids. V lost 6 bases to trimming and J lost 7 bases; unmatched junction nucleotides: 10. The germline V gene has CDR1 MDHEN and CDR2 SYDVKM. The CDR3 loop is CASRKWGRGLGYTF. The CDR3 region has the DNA TGTGCCAGCAGGAAATGGGGCAGGGGGCTTGGCTACACCTTC.

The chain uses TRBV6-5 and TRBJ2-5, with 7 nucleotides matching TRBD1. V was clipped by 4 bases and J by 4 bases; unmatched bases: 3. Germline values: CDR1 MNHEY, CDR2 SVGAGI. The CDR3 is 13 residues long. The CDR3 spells CASSLTGLETQYF. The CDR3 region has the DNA TGTGCCAGCAGTTTGACAGGGCTAGAGACCCAGTACTTC.

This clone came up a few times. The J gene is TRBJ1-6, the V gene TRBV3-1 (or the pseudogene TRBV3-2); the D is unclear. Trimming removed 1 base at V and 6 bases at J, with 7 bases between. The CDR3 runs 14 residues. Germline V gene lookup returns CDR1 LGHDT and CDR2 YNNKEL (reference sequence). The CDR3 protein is CASSQGSVNSPLHF. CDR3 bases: TGTGCCAGCAGCCAAGGATCAGTTAATTCACCCCTCCACTTT.